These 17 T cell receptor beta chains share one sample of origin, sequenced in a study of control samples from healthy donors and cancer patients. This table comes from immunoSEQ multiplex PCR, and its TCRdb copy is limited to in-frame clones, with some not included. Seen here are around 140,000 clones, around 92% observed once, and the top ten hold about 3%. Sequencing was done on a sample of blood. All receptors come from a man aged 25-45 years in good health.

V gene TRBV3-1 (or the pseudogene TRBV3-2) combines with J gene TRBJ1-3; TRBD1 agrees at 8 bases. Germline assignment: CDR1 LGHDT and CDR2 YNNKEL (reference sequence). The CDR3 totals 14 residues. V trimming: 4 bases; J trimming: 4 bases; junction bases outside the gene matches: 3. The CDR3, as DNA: TGTGCCAGCAGCCCGACAGGGGACGGAAACACCATATATTTT. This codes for CASSPTGDGNTIYF.

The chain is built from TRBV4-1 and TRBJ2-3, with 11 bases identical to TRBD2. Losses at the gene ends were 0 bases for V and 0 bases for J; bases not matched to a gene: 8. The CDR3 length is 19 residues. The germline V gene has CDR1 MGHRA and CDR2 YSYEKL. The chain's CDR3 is CASSQDPPGLAASTDTQYF. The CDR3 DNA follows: TGCGCCAGCAGCCAAGATCCCCCGGGACTAGCGGCTAGCACAGATACGCAGTATTTT.

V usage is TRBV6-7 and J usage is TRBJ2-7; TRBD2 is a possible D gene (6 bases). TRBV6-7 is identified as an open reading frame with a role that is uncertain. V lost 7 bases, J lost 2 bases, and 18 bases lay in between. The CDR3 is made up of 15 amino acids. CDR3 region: CASTSGRGGTYEQYF. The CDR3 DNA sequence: TGTGCCAGCACTTCGGGTAGGGGAGGAACCTACGAGCAGTACTTC.

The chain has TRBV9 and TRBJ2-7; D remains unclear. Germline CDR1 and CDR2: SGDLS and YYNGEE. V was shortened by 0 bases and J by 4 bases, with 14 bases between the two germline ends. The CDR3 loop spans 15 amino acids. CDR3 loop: CASSVALLRIYEQYF. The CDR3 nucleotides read TGTGCCAGCAGCGTAGCTTTACTGAGGATTTACGAGCAGTACTTC.

Here the CDR3 reads CASCLDLGGNTEAFF. The CDR3 DNA follows: TGCGCCAGCTGTCTTGACTTAGGAGGGAACACTGAAGCTTTCTTT. The genes are TRBV5-1 and TRBJ1-1; unclear D gene. V lost 7 bases to trimming and J lost 1 base, with 17 bases between them. Germline CDR1 SGHRS, CDR2 YFSETQ. The CDR3 sequence is 15 residues long.

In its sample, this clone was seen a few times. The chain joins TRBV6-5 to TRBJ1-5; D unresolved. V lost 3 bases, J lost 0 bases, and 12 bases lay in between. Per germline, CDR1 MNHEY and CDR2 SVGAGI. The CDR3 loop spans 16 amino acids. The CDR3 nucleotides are TGTGCCAGCAGTTATTCGGCGGAATATAGCAATCAGCCCCAGCATTTT. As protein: CASSYSAEYSNQPQHF.

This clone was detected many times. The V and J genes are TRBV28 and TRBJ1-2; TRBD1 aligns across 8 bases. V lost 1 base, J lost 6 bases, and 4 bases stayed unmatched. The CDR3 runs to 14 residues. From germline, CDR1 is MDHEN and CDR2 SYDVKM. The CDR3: CASSLSGGGNGYTF. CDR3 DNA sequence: TGTGCCAGCAGTTTATCAGGGGGCGGCAATGGCTACACCTTC.

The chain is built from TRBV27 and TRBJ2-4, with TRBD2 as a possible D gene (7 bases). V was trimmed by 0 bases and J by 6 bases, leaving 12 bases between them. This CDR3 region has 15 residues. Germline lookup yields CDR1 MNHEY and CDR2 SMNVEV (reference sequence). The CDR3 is CASSLSAGALNIQYF. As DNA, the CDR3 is TGTGCCAGCAGTTTATCGGCGGGGGCCCTAAACATTCAGTACTTC.

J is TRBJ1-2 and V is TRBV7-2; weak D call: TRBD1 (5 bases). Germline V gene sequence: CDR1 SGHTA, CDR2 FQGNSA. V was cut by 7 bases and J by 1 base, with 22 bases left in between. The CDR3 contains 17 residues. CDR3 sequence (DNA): TGTGCCAGCATCAGCTTAGGAAATCGGGGGTATAACTATGGCTACACCTTC. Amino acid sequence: CASISLGNRGYNYGYTF.

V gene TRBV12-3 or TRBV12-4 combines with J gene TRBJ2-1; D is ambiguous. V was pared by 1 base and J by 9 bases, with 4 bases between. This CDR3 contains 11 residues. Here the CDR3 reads CASSLGFEQFF. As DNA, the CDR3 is TGTGCCAGCAGTTTAGGGTTTGAGCAGTTCTTC.

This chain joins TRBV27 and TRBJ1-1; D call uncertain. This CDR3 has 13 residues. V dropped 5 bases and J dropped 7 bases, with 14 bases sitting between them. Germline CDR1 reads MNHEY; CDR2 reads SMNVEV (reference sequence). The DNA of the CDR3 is TGTGCCAGCAGTACCCTCGGCGGAGGTGAAGCTTTCTTT. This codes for CASSTLGGGEAFF.

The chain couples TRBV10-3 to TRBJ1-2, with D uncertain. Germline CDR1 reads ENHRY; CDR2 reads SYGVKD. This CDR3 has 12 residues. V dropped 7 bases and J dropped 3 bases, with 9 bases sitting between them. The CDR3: CAIIPTHYGYTF. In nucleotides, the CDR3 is TGTGCCATCATTCCGACGCACTATGGCTACACCTTC.

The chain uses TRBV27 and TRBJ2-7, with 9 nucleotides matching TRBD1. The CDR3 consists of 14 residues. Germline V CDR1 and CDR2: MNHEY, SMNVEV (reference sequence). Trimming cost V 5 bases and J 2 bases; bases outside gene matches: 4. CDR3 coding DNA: TGTGCCAGCAGTGTGGACAGGGGAGCCTACGAGCAGTACTTC. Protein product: CASSVDRGAYEQYF.

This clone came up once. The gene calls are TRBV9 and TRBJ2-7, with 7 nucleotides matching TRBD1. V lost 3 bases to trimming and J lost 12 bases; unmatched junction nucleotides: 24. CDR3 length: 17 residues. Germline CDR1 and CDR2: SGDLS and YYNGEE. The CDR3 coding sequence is TGTGCCAGCAGCGCCACCCCCCCGACAGGGCCCCTTTCTAGGTCGTACTTC. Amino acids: CASSATPPTGPLSRSYF.

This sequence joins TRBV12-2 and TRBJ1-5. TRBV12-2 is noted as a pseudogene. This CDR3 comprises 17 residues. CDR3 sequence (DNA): TGTGCAAGTCGCTTATTGCTTCCGGATGGGTTGGATCAGCCCCAGCATTTT. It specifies CASRLLLPDGLDQPQHF.

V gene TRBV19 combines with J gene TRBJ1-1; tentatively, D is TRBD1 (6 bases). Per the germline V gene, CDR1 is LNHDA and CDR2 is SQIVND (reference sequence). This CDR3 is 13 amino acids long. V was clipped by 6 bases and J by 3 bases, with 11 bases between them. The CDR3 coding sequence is TGTGCCAGTAGCATACAGGGTGACACTGAAGCTTTCTTT. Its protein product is CASSIQGDTEAFF.

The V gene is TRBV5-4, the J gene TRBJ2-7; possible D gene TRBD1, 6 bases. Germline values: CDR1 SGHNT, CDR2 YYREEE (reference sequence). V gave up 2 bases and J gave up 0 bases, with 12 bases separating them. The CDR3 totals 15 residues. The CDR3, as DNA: TGTGCCAGCAGCTTTACAGGGTCTATCTCCTACGAGCAGTACTTC. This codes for CASSFTGSISYEQYF.